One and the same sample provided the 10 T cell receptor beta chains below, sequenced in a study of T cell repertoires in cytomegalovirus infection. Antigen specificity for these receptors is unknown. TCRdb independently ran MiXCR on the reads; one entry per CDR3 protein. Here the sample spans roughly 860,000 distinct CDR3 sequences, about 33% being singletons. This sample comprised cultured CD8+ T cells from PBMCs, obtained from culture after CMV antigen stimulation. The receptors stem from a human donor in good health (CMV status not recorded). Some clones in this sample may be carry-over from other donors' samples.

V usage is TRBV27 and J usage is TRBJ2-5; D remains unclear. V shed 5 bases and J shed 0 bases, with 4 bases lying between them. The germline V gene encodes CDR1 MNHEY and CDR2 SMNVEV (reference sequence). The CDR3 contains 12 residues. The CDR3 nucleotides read TGTGCCAGCAGTGGCAACCAAGAGACCCAGTACTTC. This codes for CASSGNQETQYF.

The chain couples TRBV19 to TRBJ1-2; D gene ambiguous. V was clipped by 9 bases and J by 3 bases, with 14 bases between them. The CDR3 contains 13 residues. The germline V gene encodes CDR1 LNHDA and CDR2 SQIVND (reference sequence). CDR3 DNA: TGTGCCAGCGTCATGCGGGATGACTATGGCTACACCTTC. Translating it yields CASVMRDDYGYTF.

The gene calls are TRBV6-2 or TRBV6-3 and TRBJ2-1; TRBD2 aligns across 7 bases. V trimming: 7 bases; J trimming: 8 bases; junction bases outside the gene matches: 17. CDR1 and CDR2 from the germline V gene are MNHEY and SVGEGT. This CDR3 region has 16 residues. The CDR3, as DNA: TGTGCCAGCACCCCACCGGGGGGATTTGAGGTCCATGAGCAGTTCTTC. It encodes CASTPPGGFEVHEQFF.

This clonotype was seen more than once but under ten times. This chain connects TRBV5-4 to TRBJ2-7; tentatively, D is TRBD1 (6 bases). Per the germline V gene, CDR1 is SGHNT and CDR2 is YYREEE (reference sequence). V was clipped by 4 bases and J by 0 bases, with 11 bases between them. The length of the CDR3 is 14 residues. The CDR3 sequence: CASSIDRSSYEQYF. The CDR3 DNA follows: TGTGCCAGCAGCATCGACAGGAGCTCCTACGAGCAGTACTTC.

The CDR3 DNA follows: TGTGCCAGCAGCTCCAGAGTCTCCATCCAGCCCCAGCATTTT. It specifies CASSSRVSIQPQHF. The chain uses TRBV7-8 and TRBJ1-5; D is unclear. Germline V gives CDR1 SGHVS, CDR2 FQNEAQ. V was cut by 4 bases and J by 7 bases, with 14 bases left in between. This CDR3 comprises 14 residues.

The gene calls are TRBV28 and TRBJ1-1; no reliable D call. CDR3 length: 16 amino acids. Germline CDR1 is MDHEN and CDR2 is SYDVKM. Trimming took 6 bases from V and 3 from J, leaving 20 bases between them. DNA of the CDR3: TGTGCCAGCAGGGACCGGACGGAAAGAATTGACACTGAAGCTTTCTTT. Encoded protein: CASRDRTERIDTEAFF.

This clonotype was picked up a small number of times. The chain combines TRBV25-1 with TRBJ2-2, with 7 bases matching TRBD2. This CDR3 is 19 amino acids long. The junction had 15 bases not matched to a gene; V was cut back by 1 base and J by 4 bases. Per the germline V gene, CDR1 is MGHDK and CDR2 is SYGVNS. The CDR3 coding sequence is TGTGCCAGCAGTGAATTCTTCACGCTAGCCGGGGAGGGCACCGGGGAGCTGTTTTTT. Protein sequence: CASSEFFTLAGEGTGELFF. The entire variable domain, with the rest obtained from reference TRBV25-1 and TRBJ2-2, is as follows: EADIYQTPRYLVIGTGKKITLECSQTMGHDKMYWYQQDPGMELHLIHYSYGVNSTEKGDLSSESTVSRIRTEHFPLTLESARPSHTSQYLCASSEFFTLAGEGTGELFFGEGSRLTVL.

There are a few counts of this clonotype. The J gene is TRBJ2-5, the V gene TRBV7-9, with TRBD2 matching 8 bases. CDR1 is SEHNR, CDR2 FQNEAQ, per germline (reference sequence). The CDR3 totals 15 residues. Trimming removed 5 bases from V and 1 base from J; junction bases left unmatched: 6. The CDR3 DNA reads TGTGCCAGCAGCGCCGGGACTAGACTCCAAGAGACCCAGTACTTC. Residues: CASSAGTRLQETQYF.

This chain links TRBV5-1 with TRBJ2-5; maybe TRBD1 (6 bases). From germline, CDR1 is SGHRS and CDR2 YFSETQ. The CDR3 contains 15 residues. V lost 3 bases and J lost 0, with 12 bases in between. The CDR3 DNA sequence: TGCGCCAGCAGCTCAGGGGACATGTACCAAGAGACCCAGTACTTC. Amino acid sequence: CASSSGDMYQETQYF.

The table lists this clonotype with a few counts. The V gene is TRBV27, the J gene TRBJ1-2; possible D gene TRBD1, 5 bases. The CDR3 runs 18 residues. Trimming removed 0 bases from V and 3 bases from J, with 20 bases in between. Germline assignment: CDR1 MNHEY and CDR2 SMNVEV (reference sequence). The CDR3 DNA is TGTGCCAGCAGTTTATCGGGGCAGGGATGGAGATTGGACTATGGCTACACCTTC. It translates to CASSLSGQGWRLDYGYTF.